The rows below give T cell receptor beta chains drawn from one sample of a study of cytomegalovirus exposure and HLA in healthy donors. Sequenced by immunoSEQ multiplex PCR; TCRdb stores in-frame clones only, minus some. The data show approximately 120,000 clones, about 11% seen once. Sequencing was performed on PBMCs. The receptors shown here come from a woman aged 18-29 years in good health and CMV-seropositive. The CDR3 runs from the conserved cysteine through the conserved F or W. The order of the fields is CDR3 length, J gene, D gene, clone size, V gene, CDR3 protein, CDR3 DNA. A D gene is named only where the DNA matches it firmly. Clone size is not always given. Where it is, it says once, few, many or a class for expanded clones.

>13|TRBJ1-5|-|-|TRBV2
CASRSDGGLPQHF
TGTGCCAGCAGGTCGGACGGAGGGTTGCCCCAGCATTTT
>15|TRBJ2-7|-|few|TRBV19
CASSTLSGSSYEQYF
TGTGCCAGTAGTACCCTGAGCGGAAGCTCCTACGAGCAGTACTTC
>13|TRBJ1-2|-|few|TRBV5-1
CASSLEGDDGYTF
TGCGCCAGCAGCTTAGAGGGAGACGATGGCTACACCTTC
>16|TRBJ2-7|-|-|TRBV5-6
CASSLKFGVWSLEQYF
TGTGCCAGCAGCTTGAAGTTCGGGGTTTGGAGTTTAGAGCAGTACTTC
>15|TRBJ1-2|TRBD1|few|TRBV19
CASSIVGTGLYGYTF
TGTGCCAGTAGTATAGTCGGGACAGGGCTCTATGGCTACACCTTC
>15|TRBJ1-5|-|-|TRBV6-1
CASSSSTYSNQPQHF
-
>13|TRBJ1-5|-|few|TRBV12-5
CASTPARGQPQHF
TGTGCTAGTACGCCTGCCAGGGGACAGCCCCAGCATTTT
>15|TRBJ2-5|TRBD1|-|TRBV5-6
CASSPLGQGRETQYF
TGTGCCAGCAGCCCGCTAGGACAGGGCCGGGAGACCCAGTACTTC
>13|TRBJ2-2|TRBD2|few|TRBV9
CASSAGGTGELFF
TGTGCCAGCAGCGCGGGGGGCACCGGGGAGCTGTTTTTT
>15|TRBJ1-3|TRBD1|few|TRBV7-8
CASSPYGTVGNTIYF
TGTGCCAGCAGCCCCTACGGGACAGTTGGAAACACCATATATTTT
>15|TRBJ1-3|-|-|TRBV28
CASTLGIRVEGTIYF
TGTGCCAGCACCTTGGGTATAAGGGTTGAGGGAACCATATATTTT
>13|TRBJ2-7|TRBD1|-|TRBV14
CASSQGTGNEQYF
TGTGCCAGCAGCCAAGGGACAGGGAACGAGCAGTACTTC
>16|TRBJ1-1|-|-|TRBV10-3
CAISESIGQTNTEAFF
TGTGCCATCAGTGAGTCCATCGGACAGACGAACACTGAAGCTTTCTTT
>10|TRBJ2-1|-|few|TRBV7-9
CASNQDIQFF
TGTGCCAGCAATCAGGACATCCAGTTCTTC
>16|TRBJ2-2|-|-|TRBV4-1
CASSPPNLQGPGELFF
TGCGCCAGCAGCCCCCCAAACCTCCAGGGTCCCGGGGAGCTGTTTTTT
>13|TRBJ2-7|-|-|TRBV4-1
CASSLDRWYEQYF
TGCGCCAGCAGCCTTGACAGGTGGTACGAGCAGTACTTC
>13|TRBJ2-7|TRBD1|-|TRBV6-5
CASSYYRGREQYF
TGTGCCAGCAGTTACTACAGGGGGCGCGAGCAGTACTTC
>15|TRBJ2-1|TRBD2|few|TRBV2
CASREGLEVYNEQFF
TGTGCCAGCAGGGAGGGACTAGAAGTATACAATGAGCAGTTCTTC
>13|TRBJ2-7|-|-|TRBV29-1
CSVEDPVTYEQYF
TGCAGCGTTGAAGATCCCGTAACCTACGAGCAGTACTTC
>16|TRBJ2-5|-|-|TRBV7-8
CASSADKAGFGETQYF
TGTGCCAGCAGCGCGGACAAGGCGGGATTCGGGGAGACCCAGTACTTC
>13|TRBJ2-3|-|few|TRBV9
CARSPYTGQGLYF
TGTGCCAGAAGCCCGTACACCGGGCAGGGGTTATATTTT
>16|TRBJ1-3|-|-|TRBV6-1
CASSGGGTNSGNTIYF
TGTGCCAGCAGTGGCGGGGGAACTAACTCTGGAAACACCATATATTTT
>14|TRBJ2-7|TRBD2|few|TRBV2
CASLGLAAAYEQYF
TGTGCCAGCCTTGGACTAGCCGCCGCCTACGAGCAGTACTTC
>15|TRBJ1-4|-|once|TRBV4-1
CASSPSVLGNEKLFF
TGCGCCAGCAGCCCTAGCGTTCTAGGTAATGAAAAACTGTTTTTT